This section outlines one T cell receptor (beta chain) sequence together with its context. Trimming removed 0 bases from V and 9 bases from J, with 12 bases in between. CDR3 size: 14 residues. From germline, CDR1 is KGHSH and CDR2 LQKENI. The entry originates in a study of blood T cell repertoires in COVID-19. Study information: Samples of COVID-19 (acute and convalescent) were obtained from the United States, Italy and Spain.

Profiling relied on immunoSEQ multiplex PCR, and the TCRdb table lists in-frame clones only, not all of them. The repertoire includes 110,000 or so clones, approximately 87% of them detected once, and about 8% sits in the top ten. The chain has TRBV18 and TRBJ2-1; maybe TRBD2 (5 bases). The sample was peripheral blood. This TCR was sampled from a man aged 70-80 years who had recovered from COVID-19. The CDR3 reads CASSPPAPRGEQFF. DNA of the CDR3: TGTGCCAGCTCACCACCGGCACCCCGGGGTGAGCAGTTCTTC.